The following is a T cell receptor (beta chain) sequence with its context. Its matching antigen is unknown. The data were produced by immunoSEQ multiplex PCR, yet TCRdb's version contains in-frame clones alone and is incomplete. The profile shows around 350,000 clones, 73% of them singletons. CDR1 and CDR2 (germline): LNHNV, YYDKDF (reference sequence). The CDR3 length is 16 residues. V lost 7 bases, J lost 4 bases, and 7 bases stayed unmatched. The data stem from a study of shared clonotypes between healthy human individuals. General observations from the study: Tissues were not sampled, only blood, and their repertoires likely differ.

The TCR sequence derives from a man aged 25-45 years in good health. Specimen: memory CD4+ T cells sorted from blood. Indicated subset: CD45RA-negative fraction. The chain uses TRBV15 and TRBJ2-3; TRBD2 matches 14 bases. The CDR3 reads CATIKGLAGVADTQYF. CDR3 coding DNA: TGTGCCACCATCAAGGGACTAGCGGGAGTTGCAGATACGCAGTATTTT.